The subject of this entry is one T cell receptor (beta chain). No DNA is given; TCRdb re-called the 5' RACE reads and lists each CDR3 protein once. The sample data list about 400,000 distinct CDR3 sequences. This sample was taken from a study of T cells expressing NK-cell markers. Study summary: The authors derived TCR beta repertoires from sorted CD3+CD56+NKG2C+, CD3+CD56+NKG2C- and CD3+CD56-NKG2C+ T cells. Seven HCMV-seropositive donors and one seronegative donor made up the eight sequenced donors.

The germline CDR1 and CDR2 sequences are DFQATT and SNEGSKA (reference sequence). CDR3 length: 12 residues. Sequenced material: blood T cells: a sorted CD56 or NKG2C T cell subset, CD4+ or CD8+ T cells, or bulk PBMC T cells (not recorded which). The source is a woman between 45 and 65 years old in good health. This chain joins TRBV20-1 and TRBJ1-1; the D call from TCRdb, TRBD1, cannot be confirmed without DNA. CDR3 residues: CSASGEVSRAFF.